This T cell receptor beta chain came from a study of OX40 agonist ivuxolimab in advanced cancers. Overall study findings and caveats: The study observed clonal expansion of CD4+ and CD8+ blood T cells by week 6 at 0.1 to 3.0 mg/kg.

Of note for this clone: Its antigen is unknown.

Germline CDR1 is SEHNR and CDR2 is FQNEAQ (reference sequence). Germline trimming cut 4 bases from V and 0 bases from J; bases unmatched to any gene: 6. The CDR3 extends over 16 amino acids. Clones were sequenced by immunoSEQ multiplex PCR, and TCRdb holds only the in-frame ones, with some missing. Of about 68,000 clones listed, about 82% are singletons. The origin of this receptor is an adult with an advanced solid tumor such as melanoma, head and neck, liver or kidney cancer. The specimen comprised CD4+ or CD8+ T cells sorted from blood, sampled in a trial of the OX40 agonist ivuxolimab. This chain uses TRBV7-9 with TRBJ2-3; 8 bases match TRBD1. This chain's CDR3 is CASSSHGTGSTDTQYF. As DNA, the CDR3 is TGTGCCAGCAGCTCACATGGGACAGGTAGCACAGATACGCAGTATTTT.